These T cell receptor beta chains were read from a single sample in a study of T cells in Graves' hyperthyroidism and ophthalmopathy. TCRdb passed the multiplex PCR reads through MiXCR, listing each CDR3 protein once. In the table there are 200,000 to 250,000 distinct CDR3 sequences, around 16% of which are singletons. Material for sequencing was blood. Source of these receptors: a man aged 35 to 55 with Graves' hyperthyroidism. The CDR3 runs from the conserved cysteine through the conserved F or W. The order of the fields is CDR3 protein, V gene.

CDR3: CSARGGGTARYNEQFF
V: TRBV20-1

CDR3: CASSLGGQAGEQFF
V: TRBV5-1

CDR3: CASSPSSAGWDTQYF
V: TRBV7-2

CDR3: CASSPQGITDTQYF
V: TRBV18

CDR3: CSARDLRQGGTGELFF
V: TRBV20-1

CDR3: CSARVLTGWVQETQYF
V: TRBV20-1

CDR3: CASSLVGGGADTQYF
V: TRBV5-4

CDR3: CATSGDTPPIYEQYF
V: TRBV28

CDR3: CASSWRSSGNTIYF
V: TRBV7-2

CDR3: CASSPGQGPNEKLFF
V: TRBV28

CDR3: CATLHHPPGTGLVETQYF
V: TRBV6-1

CDR3: CASSVAPQETQYF
V: TRBV9

CDR3: CASRPGTGRWEQYF
V: TRBV7-2

CDR3: CASTRLAGGETQYF
V: TRBV7-2

CDR3: CSAAGLAGGMGETQYF
V: TRBV29-1

CDR3: CASSLVEGARDTIYF
V: TRBV5-5

CDR3: CASSPRAGYEQYF
V: TRBV19

CDR3: CASSPDRGPYEQYF
V: TRBV5-1

CDR3: CASRYPSGGGDTQYF
V: TRBV6-2/TRBV6-3

CDR3: CASSPTVSSYNEQFF
V: TRBV6-5

CDR3: CASSPSGGGYLSGNTIYF
V: TRBV5-5

CDR3: CASSSNTYTGELFF
V: TRBV7-2

CDR3: CASNQAQDRLRGQYF
V: TRBV7-9

CDR3: CASSLDVASEKLFF
V: TRBV11-2

CDR3: CASSTGDGGPLHF
V: TRBV5-1

CDR3: CASRGGPSSYNEQFF
V: TRBV28

CDR3: CASSLVAGGDSPLHF
V: TRBV5-1

CDR3: CAISDEGRRAFVEGYTF
V: TRBV10-3

CDR3: CASSYVTGGYNEQFF
V: TRBV7-2

CDR3: CASSLVGRGPQYF
V: TRBV7-6

CDR3: CASMNFKDTIYF
V: TRBV28

CDR3: CSAREHTGQGEDEQFF
V: TRBV20-1

CDR3: CASSDTGGTYGYTF
V: TRBV5-6

CDR3: CSAVSLAGLDTQYF
V: TRBV20-1

CDR3: CASSSMTGGFYEQYF
V: TRBV5-1

CDR3: CASSWEQWKTQYF
V: TRBV11-1

CDR3: CASSLGGTFYEQYF
V: TRBV28

CDR3: CASSPTGGAYEQYF
V: TRBV5-1

CDR3: CASSLEGLAGTGGELFF
V: TRBV5-1

CDR3: CASSFIRGSPTINEQFF
V: TRBV5-5

CDR3: CAWRGTGDRQNIQYF
V: TRBV30

CDR3: CASQRTGATNEKLFF
V: TRBV12-3/TRBV12-4

CDR3: CASSQDKQGSNQPQHF
V: TRBV4-3

CDR3: CAWRDRIGTEDGKLFF
V: TRBV30

CDR3: CATLGVGGYTF
V: TRBV28

CDR3: CASSAYKLADSPLHF
V: TRBV6-1

CDR3: CASTRGMNTEAFF
V: TRBV6-2/TRBV6-3